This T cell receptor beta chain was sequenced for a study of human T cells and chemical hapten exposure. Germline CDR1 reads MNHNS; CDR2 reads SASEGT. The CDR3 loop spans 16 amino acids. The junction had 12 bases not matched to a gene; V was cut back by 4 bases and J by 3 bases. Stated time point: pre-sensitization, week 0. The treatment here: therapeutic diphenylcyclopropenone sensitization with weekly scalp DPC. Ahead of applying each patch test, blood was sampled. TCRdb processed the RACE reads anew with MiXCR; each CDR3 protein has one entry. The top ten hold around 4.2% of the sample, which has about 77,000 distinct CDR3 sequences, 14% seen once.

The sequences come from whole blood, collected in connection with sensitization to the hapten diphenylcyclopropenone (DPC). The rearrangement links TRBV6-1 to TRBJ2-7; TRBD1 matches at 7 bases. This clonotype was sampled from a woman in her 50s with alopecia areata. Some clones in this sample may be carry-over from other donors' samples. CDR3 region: CASSGAEGQPIYEQYF. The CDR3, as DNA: TGTGCCAGCAGTGGCGCCGAGGGACAGCCTATCTACGAGCAGTACTTC.